This TCR beta chain was recorded in a study of T cell responses to AZD1222 COVID-19 vaccine. This CDR3 has 16 residues. V dropped 0 bases and J dropped 0 bases, with 12 bases sitting between them. The germline CDR1 and CDR2 sequences are LGHNA and YSLEER. Libraries were prepared by immunoSEQ multiplex PCR; TCRdb keeps only in-frame clonotypes and omits some of them. The data show around 190,000 clones, with almost 90% seen just once and about 0.49% held by the top ten. The material was peripheral blood, obtained on day 0 of AZD1222 vaccination. J is TRBJ2-7 and V is TRBV4-3; weak D call: TRBD1 (6 bases). The clonotype comes from an adult in good health. The CDR3 DNA reads TGCGCCAGCAGCCAAGATCCCACAGGGCCCTCCTACGAGCAGTACTTC. Protein sequence: CASSQDPTGPSYEQYF.